This entry lists 11 T cell receptor beta chains sequenced from one sample in a study of blood T cell repertoires in COVID-19. The repertoire was sequenced with immunoSEQ multiplex PCR; TCRdb's copy has only in-frame clones and lacks some. The data contain approximately 210,000 clones, 88% of them singletons. The specimen sequenced was PBMCs or T cells enriched from blood (not recorded which). These receptors came from a woman aged 45-60 years with acute COVID-19.

The rearrangement links TRBV19 to TRBJ2-7; weak D call: TRBD2 (5 bases). Germline CDR1 and CDR2: LNHDA and SQIVND (reference sequence). Trimming shortened V by 3 bases and J by 0 bases, and 12 bases separated the two germline ends. This CDR3 spans 15 amino acids. Here the CDR3 reads CASSMRPDFSYEQYF. CDR3 in DNA: TGTGCCAGTAGTATGCGTCCGGACTTCTCCTACGAGCAGTACTTC. Looking up the rest from reference TRBV19 and TRBJ2-7 gives the full variable domain: DGGITQSPKYLFRKEGQNVTLSCEQNLNHDAMYWYRQDPGQGLRLIYYSQIVNDFQKGDIAEGYSVSREKKESFPLTVTSAQKNPTAFYLCASSMRPDFSYEQYFGPGTRLTVT.

The V call is TRBV9, the J call TRBJ1-6, with D tentatively TRBD1 (5 bases). The CDR3 is made up of 14 amino acids. Germline CDR1 is SGDLS and CDR2 is YYNGEE. Trimming took 3 bases from V and 6 from J, leaving 10 bases between them. The CDR3 loop reads CASSAPQGNSPLHF. CDR3 coding DNA: TGTGCCAGCAGCGCCCCTCAGGGTAATTCACCCCTCCACTTT.

The J gene is TRBJ1-1, the V gene TRBV18, with unresolved D. Germline CDR1 and CDR2: KGHSH and LQKENI. This CDR3 region has 14 residues. V dropped 2 bases and J dropped 0 bases, with 7 bases sitting between them. In nucleotides, the CDR3 is TGTGCCAGCTCACCAGACATAATGAACACTGAAGCTTTCTTT. Its protein product is CASSPDIMNTEAFF.

This clone was counted a few times. The CDR3 DNA reads as TGTGCCAGCAGTACTGGGTCGGGGAACACCGGGGAGCTGTTTTTT. Protein: CASSTGSGNTGELFF. The chain has TRBV6-6 and TRBJ2-2; D gene unclear. Trimming removed 5 bases from V and 1 base from J, with 11 bases in between. In germline, CDR1 is MNHNY, CDR2 SVGAGI (reference sequence). The CDR3 has 15 residues.

V usage is TRBV30 and J usage is TRBJ2-3, with D possibly being TRBD1 (5 bases). CDR1 is GTSNPN and CDR2 is SVGIG in the germline V gene (reference sequence). The CDR3 length is 14 residues. V lost 2 bases and J 2 bases, leaving 11 bases between the germline ends. The CDR3: CAWSLQVDTDTQYF. The CDR3 DNA is TGTGCCTGGAGTTTACAGGTAGACACAGATACGCAGTATTTT.

The chain carries TRBV5-1 and TRBJ1-1; D uncertain. Deletions cut 0 bases from V and 9 bases from J, with 9 bases between. Germline assignment: CDR1 SGHRS and CDR2 YFSETQ. There are 12 residues in the CDR3. In DNA form, the CDR3 reads TGCGCCAGCAGCTTGGCCAGAGGGCAAGCTTTCTTT. This translates into CASSLARGQAFF.

The chain employs TRBV27 and TRBJ1-6, with D possibly being TRBD1 (5 bases). This CDR3 has 17 amino acids. Germline CDR1 is MNHEY and CDR2 is SMNVEV (reference sequence). V was clipped by 5 bases and J by 14 bases, with 28 bases between them. The CDR3 region has the DNA TGTGCCAGCAGTAAATTACATAGTGACAGTGGGGTCGCCACCCTCCACTTT. This encodes CASSKLHSDSGVATLHF.

V and J are TRBV27 and TRBJ2-2, with a weak D call TRBD1 (6 bases). Trimming stripped 4 bases from V and 2 bases from J, with 11 bases between. This CDR3 region has 15 residues. Germline CDR1 and CDR2: MNHEY and SMNVEV (reference sequence). The CDR3 loop reads CASSSQGRNTGELFF. CDR3 bases: TGTGCCAGCAGTTCTCAGGGGCGAAACACCGGGGAGCTGTTTTTT.

The chain employs TRBV7-3 and TRBJ2-6; 7 positions match TRBD1. V shed 5 bases and J 3 bases; nucleotides not matched to a gene: 10. The germline V gene has CDR1 SGHTA and CDR2 FQGTGA. This CDR3 has 17 amino acids. The CDR3 region has the DNA TGTGCCAGCAGCCTTCCTACGACAGGGCTTGGGGCCAACGTCCTGACTTTC. Its translation is CASSLPTTGLGANVLTF. Together with reference TRBV7-3 and TRBJ2-6, the CDR3 gives the full variable domain: GAGVSQTPSNKVTEKGKYVELRCDPISGHTALYWYRQSLGQGPEFLIYFQGTGAADDSGLPNDRFFAVRPEGSVSTLKIQRTERGDSAVYLCASSLPTTGLGANVLTFGAGSRLTVL.

V usage is TRBV19 and J usage is TRBJ1-4; weak D call: TRBD1 (5 bases). The CDR3 has 14 amino acids. Germline V gives CDR1 LNHDA, CDR2 SQIVND (reference sequence). Trimming took 7 bases from V and 4 from J, leaving 13 bases between them. Here the CDR3 reads CASNFGRDNEKLFF. CDR3 sequence (DNA): TGTGCCAGTAACTTTGGCAGGGATAATGAAAAACTGTTTTTT. Complete variable domain (other parts from reference TRBV19 and TRBJ1-4): DGGITQSPKYLFRKEGQNVTLSCEQNLNHDAMYWYRQDPGQGLRLIYYSQIVNDFQKGDIAEGYSVSREKKESFPLTVTSAQKNPTAFYLCASNFGRDNEKLFFGSGTQLSVL.

The V call is TRBV7-2, the J call TRBJ2-7; 11 bases are a match to TRBD2. The CDR3 extends over 14 amino acids. The V gene end was trimmed by 5 bases and the J gene end by 4 bases; junction bases not matched to a gene: 4. Germline assignment: CDR1 SGHTA and CDR2 FQGNSA. CDR3 amino acids: CASSTSGRGYEQYF. The CDR3 DNA reads as TGTGCCAGCAGCACTAGCGGGAGAGGTTACGAGCAGTACTTC.